This entry lists 19 T cell receptor beta chains sequenced from one sample in a study of T cell responses to AZD1222 COVID-19 vaccine. TCRdb's table, derived via immunoSEQ multiplex PCR, lists solely in-frame clones and lacks some. The repertoire holds about 94,000 clones, with over 75% as singletons. The sequencing here drew on peripheral blood, taken 28 days after the second AZD1222 dose. These receptors came from an adult who received the AZD1222 COVID-19 vaccine.

This clone was recorded once. The V call is TRBV2, the J call TRBJ2-3; 9 positions agree with TRBD1. J lost 3 bases, V lost 5 bases, and 3 bases had no gene match. The germline CDR1 and CDR2 sequences are SNHLY and FYNNEI. The CDR3 contains 14 residues. The CDR3 nucleotides are TGTGCCAGCAGTTCGGACAGGGGTACAGATACGCAGTATTTT. Its protein is CASSSDRGTDTQYF. The full variable domain, completed using reference TRBV2 and TRBJ2-3, is EPEVTQTPSHQVTQMGQEVILRCVPISNHLYFYWYRQILGQKVEFLVSFYNNEISEKSEIFDDQFSVERPDGSNFTLKIRSTKLEDSAMYFCASSSDRGTDTQYFGPGTRLTVL.

The CDR3 protein is CASGGGELAAGDTQYF. In DNA, the CDR3 is TGTGCCAGCGGGGGCGGGGAACTAGCGGCCGGAGATACGCAGTATTTT. The chain joins TRBV2 to TRBJ2-3; 8 nucleotides align to TRBD2. CDR3 size: 16 residues. Germline V gene sequence: CDR1 SNHLY, CDR2 FYNNEI. V was pared by 8 bases and J by 5 bases, with 15 bases of the junction left unmatched.

This chain links TRBV7-2 with TRBJ2-2; maybe TRBD1 (5 bases). V lost 2 bases and J 6 bases, leaving 22 bases between the germline ends. This CDR3 contains 18 residues. CDR1 and CDR2 (germline): SGHTA, FQGNSA. The CDR3 sequence is CASSLTPPLARAAGELFF. The DNA for the CDR3 is TGTGCCAGCAGCTTAACCCCTCCCCTTGCCAGGGCTGCCGGGGAGCTGTTTTTT.

The V and J genes are TRBV11-2 and TRBJ1-6; D is undetermined. Looked up from germline, CDR1 is SGHAT and CDR2 is FQNNGV. Trimming stripped 7 bases from V and 0 bases from J, with 16 bases between. The CDR3 contains 17 residues. In nucleotides, the CDR3 is TGTGCCAGCAAACCCGGAGGGTGGAGCTCCTATAATTCACCCCTCCACTTT. It encodes CASKPGGWSSYNSPLHF. The full variable domain, rest sourced from reference TRBV11-2 and TRBJ1-6, is EAGVAQSPRYKIIEKRQSVAFWCNPISGHATLYWYQQILGQGPKLLIQFQNNGVVDDSQLPKDRFSAERLKGVDSTLKIQPAKLEDSAVYLCASKPGGWSSYNSPLHFGNGTRLTVT.

The gene calls are TRBV27 and TRBJ1-5; TRBD1 is a possible D gene (6 bases). CDR1 and CDR2 from the germline V gene are MNHEY and SMNVEV (reference sequence). CDR3 length: 17 residues. V lost 4 bases and J 6 bases, leaving 22 bases between the germline ends. CDR3 coding DNA: TGTGCCAGCAGTTCCTTCGGGACGCGGGGGCGAATTCAGCCCCAGCATTTT. Its protein is CASSSFGTRGRIQPQHF.

The rearrangement links TRBV19 to TRBJ1-2, with 7 positions matching TRBD1. The V gene end was trimmed by 2 bases and the J gene end by 2 bases; junction bases not matched to a gene: 5. CDR1 LNHDA and CDR2 SQIVND come from the germline V gene (reference sequence). The CDR3 spans 15 residues. The CDR3 spells CASSISGQPNYGYTF. The CDR3 nucleotides read TGTGCCAGTAGTATATCGGGACAGCCGAACTATGGCTACACCTTC.

The chain carries TRBV4-2 and TRBJ2-5; 14 bases map to TRBD2. CDR1 and CDR2 (germline): LGHNA, YNFKEQ. The CDR3 contains 19 residues. J lost 5 bases, V lost 2 bases, and 13 bases had no gene match. The DNA for the CDR3 is TGTGCCAGCAGCCAACGGCCTGCGACTAGCGGGAGGGCAAGGGAGACCCAGTACTTC. This translates into CASSQRPATSGRARETQYF.

The J gene is TRBJ1-3, the V gene TRBV6-6; D not resolved. This CDR3 spans 13 amino acids. Germline CDR1 MNHNY, CDR2 SVGAGI (reference sequence). Trimming removed 8 bases at V and 3 bases at J, with 11 bases between. CDR3 DNA sequence: TGTGCCAGCCTACACGGCGATGGAAACACCATATATTTT. It yields the protein CASLHGDGNTIYF.

This chain uses TRBV7-2 with TRBJ1-5; weak D call: TRBD1 (6 bases). Germline CDR1 SGHTA, CDR2 FQGNSA. V gave up 2 bases and J gave up 1 base, with 15 bases separating them. The CDR3 contains 17 residues. Here the CDR3 DNA reads TGTGCCAGCAGCTTAATCACAGGGAAAGGGAGCAATCAGCCCCAGCATTTT. Translating gives CASSLITGKGSNQPQHF.

The V gene is TRBV28, the J gene TRBJ2-6; 7 bases align to TRBD1. CDR3 length equals 16 residues. Germline CDR1 reads MDHEN; CDR2 reads SYDVKM. Trimming cost V 2 bases and J 0 bases; bases outside gene matches: 1. CDR3 sequence: CASSLGTDSGANVLTF. CDR3 coding DNA: TGTGCCAGCAGTTTAGGGACAGACTCTGGGGCCAACGTCCTGACTTTC.

This chain joins TRBV27 and TRBJ1-4; D ambiguous. Trimming stripped 1 base from V and 3 bases from J, with 9 bases between. The CDR3 spans 15 residues. Germline V gene data show CDR1 as MNHEY and CDR2 as SMNVEV (reference sequence). The CDR3 DNA reads TGTGCCAGCAGTTTATGGGATAAGTCTAATGAAAAACTGTTTTTT. Amino acids: CASSLWDKSNEKLFF.

The chain carries TRBV7-3 and TRBJ2-3, with D unresolved. V lost 4 bases and J lost 6, with 8 bases in between. Germline CDR1 SGHTA, CDR2 FQGTGA. The CDR3 runs 12 residues. CDR3 sequence: CASSSLGDTQYF. The CDR3 coding sequence is TGTGCCAGCAGCTCCTTGGGGGATACGCAGTATTTT.

The J gene is TRBJ2-5, the V gene TRBV27; a weak D match, TRBD1 (5 bases). This CDR3 spans 13 amino acids. CDR1 and CDR2 from the germline V gene are MNHEY and SMNVEV (reference sequence). V was shortened by 8 bases and J by 2 bases, with 12 bases between the two germline ends. This CDR3 reads CASSGQGQETQYF. In nucleotides, the CDR3 is TGTGCCAGCTCTGGGCAGGGTCAAGAGACCCAGTACTTC.

The rearrangement links TRBV5-4 to TRBJ2-7, with TRBD1 matching over 7 bases. The CDR3 loop spans 13 amino acids. The trim removed 1 base at V and 3 bases at J, leaving 1 base unmatched. Per the germline V gene, CDR1 is SGHNT and CDR2 is YYREEE (reference sequence). CDR3 DNA sequence: TGTGCCAGCAGCTTGCGACAGGGCTACGAGCAGTACTTC. This encodes CASSLRQGYEQYF.

V usage is TRBV2 and J usage is TRBJ2-2; D is unclear. Trimming shortened V by 7 bases and J by 3 bases, and 12 bases separated the two germline ends. Looked up from germline, CDR1 is SNHLY and CDR2 is FYNNEI. The CDR3 is 14 residues long. For the CDR3, the DNA is TGTGCCAGCACCGACGGCGAGGACACCGGGGAGCTGTTTTTT. Its protein product is CASTDGEDTGELFF.

This chain joins TRBV20-1 and TRBJ1-1; possibly TRBD1 for D (5 bases). V was clipped by 7 bases and J by 4 bases, with 7 bases between them. This CDR3 is 10 amino acids long. Germline V CDR1 and CDR2: DFQATT, SNEGSKA (reference sequence). As DNA, the CDR3 is TGCAGTGGCCAGGGCACTGAAGCTTTCTTT. This codes for CSGQGTEAFF.

The rearrangement links TRBV9 to TRBJ2-1; 8 positions match TRBD1. Germline V gene data show CDR1 as SGDLS and CDR2 as YYNGEE. J lost 2 bases, V lost 0 bases, and 4 bases had no gene match. There are 16 residues in the CDR3. The CDR3 loop reads CASSVDGRGPYNEQFF. The CDR3 DNA is TGTGCCAGCAGCGTAGATGGCAGGGGGCCCTACAATGAGCAGTTCTTC.

The count of this clone is one. J is TRBJ2-2 and V is TRBV28, with TRBD2 as a possible D gene (5 bases). Germline values: CDR1 MDHEN, CDR2 SYDVKM. The length of the CDR3 is 18 residues. V lost 6 bases to trimming and J lost 7 bases, with 27 bases between them. The DNA for the CDR3 is TGTGCCAGCAGACCCCGATCCCCGACGAAGCTGGCGGGCGGGGAGCTGTTTTTT. It translates to CASRPRSPTKLAGGELFF.

This chain links TRBV30 with TRBJ1-1, with a possible D match to TRBD1 (5 bases). From germline, CDR1 is GTSNPN and CDR2 SVGIG (reference sequence). This CDR3 is built from 15 residues. V dropped 5 bases and J dropped 7 bases, with 23 bases sitting between them. CDR3 protein: CAWEPPGAEVVEAFF. DNA for the CDR3: TGTGCCTGGGAGCCCCCCGGGGCTGAGGTTGTTGAAGCTTTCTTT.